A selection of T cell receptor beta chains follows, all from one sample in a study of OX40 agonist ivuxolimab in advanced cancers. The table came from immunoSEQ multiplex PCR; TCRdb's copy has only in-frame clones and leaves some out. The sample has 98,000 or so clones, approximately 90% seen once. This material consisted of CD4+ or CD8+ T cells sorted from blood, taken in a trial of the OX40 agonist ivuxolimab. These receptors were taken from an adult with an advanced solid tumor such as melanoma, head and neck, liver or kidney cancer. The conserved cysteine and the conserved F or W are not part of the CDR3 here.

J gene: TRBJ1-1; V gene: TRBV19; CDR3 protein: ASSAGTGLNTEAF
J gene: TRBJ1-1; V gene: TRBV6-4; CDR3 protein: ASTPGGIVNTEAF
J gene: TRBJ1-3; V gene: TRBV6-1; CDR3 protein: ASSFGDTIY
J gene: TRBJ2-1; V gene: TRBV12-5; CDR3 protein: ASGPMGTSGRNEQF
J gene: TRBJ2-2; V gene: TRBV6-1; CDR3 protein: ASSGIGELF
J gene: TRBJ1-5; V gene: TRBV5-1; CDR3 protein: ASSLIGAENQPQH
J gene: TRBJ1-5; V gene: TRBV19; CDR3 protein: ASSIQGASQPQH
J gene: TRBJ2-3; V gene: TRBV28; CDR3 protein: ASSPLGLAGYIEDTQY
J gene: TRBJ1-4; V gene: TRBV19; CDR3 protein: ASNRPDEKLF
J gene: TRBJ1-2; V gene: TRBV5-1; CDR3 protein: ASSLDPTGVYGYT
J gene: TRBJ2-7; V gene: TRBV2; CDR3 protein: ASSVGSGRGEQY
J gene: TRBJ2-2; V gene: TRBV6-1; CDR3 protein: ATQGQYRTGELF
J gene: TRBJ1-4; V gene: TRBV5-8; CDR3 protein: ASSWGGTGHEKLF
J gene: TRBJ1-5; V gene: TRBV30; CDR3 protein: AWSLTGTAYQPQH
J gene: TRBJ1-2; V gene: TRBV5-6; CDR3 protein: ASSLASGKRSGYT
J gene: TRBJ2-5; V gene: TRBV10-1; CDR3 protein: ASSESFWGKETQY
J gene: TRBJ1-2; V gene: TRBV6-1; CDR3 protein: ASSEVRGLYGYT
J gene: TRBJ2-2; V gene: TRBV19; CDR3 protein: ATGIGGGWTGELF
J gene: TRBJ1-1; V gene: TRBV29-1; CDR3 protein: SVSESAEAF
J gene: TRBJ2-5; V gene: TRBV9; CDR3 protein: ASSVGLQETQY
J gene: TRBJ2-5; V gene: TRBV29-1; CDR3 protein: SVGQETQY
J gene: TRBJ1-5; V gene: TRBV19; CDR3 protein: ASSWGQGGNQPQH